This T cell receptor beta chain is drawn from a study of blood T cell repertoires in COVID-19. V shed 0 bases and J 7 bases; nucleotides not matched to a gene: 2. This CDR3 has 14 residues. Looked up from germline, CDR1 is SGDLS and CDR2 is YYNGEE. Data came from immunoSEQ multiplex PCR; TCRdb stores just in-frame clones and leaves some out. The sample includes around 360,000 clones, about 87% seen only once; the top ten take approximately 1.9%. This clone was detected a few times. The sequence derives from a man aged 40-55 years in a cohort exposed to, infected with or recovered from COVID-19 (not recorded which). V gene TRBV9 combines with J gene TRBJ2-1, with 9 bases lining up with TRBD2. Material for sequencing was PBMCs or T cells enriched from blood (not recorded which). CDR3 sequence (DNA): TGTGCCAGCAGCGTAGCCCTAGCGGGAAATGAGCAGTTCTTC. Its protein is CASSVALAGNEQFF.